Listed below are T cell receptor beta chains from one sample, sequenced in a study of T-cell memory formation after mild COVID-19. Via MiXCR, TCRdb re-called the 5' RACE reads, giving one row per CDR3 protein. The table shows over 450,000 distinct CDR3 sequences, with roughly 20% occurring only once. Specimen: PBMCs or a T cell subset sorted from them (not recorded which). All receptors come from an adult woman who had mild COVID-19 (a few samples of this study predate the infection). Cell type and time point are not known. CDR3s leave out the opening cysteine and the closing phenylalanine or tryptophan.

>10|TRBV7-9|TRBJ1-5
ASSLEARPQH
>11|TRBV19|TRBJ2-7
ASSIGLDGEQY
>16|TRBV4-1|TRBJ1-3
ASSQPNYKLGWGNTIY
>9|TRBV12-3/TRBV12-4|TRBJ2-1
ASREANEQF
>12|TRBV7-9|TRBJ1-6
ASTHGSGDSPLH
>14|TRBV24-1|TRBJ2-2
ATSDVGRTNTGELF
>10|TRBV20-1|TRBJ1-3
SARTSGNTIY
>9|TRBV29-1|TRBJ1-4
SGLVLEKLF
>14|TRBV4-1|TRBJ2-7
ASSQGRGGRPGEQY
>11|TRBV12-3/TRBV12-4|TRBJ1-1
ASSTTENTEAF
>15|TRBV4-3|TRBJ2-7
ASSQDFGTSGRYEQY
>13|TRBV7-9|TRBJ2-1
ASSTTGTAYNEQF
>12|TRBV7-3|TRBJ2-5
ASCSGGPGETQY
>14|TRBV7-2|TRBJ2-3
ASSLVYGSSTDTQY
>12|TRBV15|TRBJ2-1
ATSRLSRNLEQF
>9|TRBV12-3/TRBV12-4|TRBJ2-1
ASRLLVEQF
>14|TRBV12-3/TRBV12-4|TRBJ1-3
ASCVVLLSPGNTIY
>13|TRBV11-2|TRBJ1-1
ASSFDGYTNTEAF
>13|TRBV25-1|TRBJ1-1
ASSVLVGANTEAF
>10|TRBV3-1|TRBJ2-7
ASSQIRAEQY
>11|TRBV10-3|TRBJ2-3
AISTVGTDTQY
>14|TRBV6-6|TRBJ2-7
ASSPSGQGAMNEQY
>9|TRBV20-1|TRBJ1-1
SAAQTAEAF
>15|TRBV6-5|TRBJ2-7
ASSYSSGRGRAYEQY
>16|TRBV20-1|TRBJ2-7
SAIDLRSGTSSSYEQY
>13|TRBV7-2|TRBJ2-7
ASSLGPLAGNEQY
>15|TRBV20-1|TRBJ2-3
SAHTPLGTSRSDTQY
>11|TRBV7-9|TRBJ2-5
ASSHSAGETHY
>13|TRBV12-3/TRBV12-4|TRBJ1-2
ASTLGEGLGYGYT
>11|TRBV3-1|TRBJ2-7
ASSQGGRSPQY
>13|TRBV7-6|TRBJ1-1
ASSLMSGTNTEAF
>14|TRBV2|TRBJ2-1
ASRDDTVRSYNEQF
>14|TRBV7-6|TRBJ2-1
ASSLKPTLVYNEQF
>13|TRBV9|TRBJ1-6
ASSPAGGGNSPLH
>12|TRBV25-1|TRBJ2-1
ASSTADRLNEQF
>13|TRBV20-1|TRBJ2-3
SARDLKVPTDTQY
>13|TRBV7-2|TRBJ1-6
ASSLVKANNSPLH
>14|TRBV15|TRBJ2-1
ATSRDRAGGIGEQF
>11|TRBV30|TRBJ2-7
AWSLGSTYEQY
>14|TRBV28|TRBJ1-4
ASSYLRVRLNEKLF
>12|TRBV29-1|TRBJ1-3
SAQVFHSGNTIY
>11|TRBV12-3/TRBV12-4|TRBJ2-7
ASSLSRVDEQY
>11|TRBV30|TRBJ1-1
AWETGFNTEAF
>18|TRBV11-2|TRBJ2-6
ASSAYGGPTVYSGANVLT
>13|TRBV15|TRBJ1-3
ATGRKLEPGNTIY
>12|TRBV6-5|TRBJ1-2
ASSYSRQGRGYT
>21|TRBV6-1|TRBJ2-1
ASSGLSRPRTSGSMRSYNEQF
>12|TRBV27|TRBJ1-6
ASSLNPANSPLH
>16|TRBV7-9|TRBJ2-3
ASSLELGGRDVADTQY
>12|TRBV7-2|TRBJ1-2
ASSLVEGNYGYT
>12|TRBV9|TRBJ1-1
ASNPRGGREIAF
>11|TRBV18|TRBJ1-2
ASSPGTYYGYT
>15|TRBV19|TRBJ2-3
ASSIDPSAGGTDTQY
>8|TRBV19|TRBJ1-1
ATIRAEAF
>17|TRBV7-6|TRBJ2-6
ASSPVGQGTISGANVLT
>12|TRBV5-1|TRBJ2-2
ASRGLADPGELF
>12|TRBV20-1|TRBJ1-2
SASGAGERDGYT